The subject of this entry is one TCR beta chain. The CDR3 extends over 13 amino acids. Germline-derived CDR1 and CDR2 are MGHRA and YSYEKL. Between the trimmed V and J ends, which lost 1 base and 3 bases, there was a span of 7 bases. These data belong to a study of blood T cell repertoires in COVID-19. Background on the study: The United States, Italy and Spain were the sources of the acute and convalescent COVID-19 samples. Sources were T cells, B-cell-depleted T cells, or PBMCs; the material itself was cDNA or gDNA.

Authors' methods: Reference gene primers were amplified, and this amplification served to estimate nucleated cell counts. Produced via immunoSEQ multiplex PCR; TCRdb's table is partial and in-frame only. The DNA was the basis for D and trimming; V, J and clone size are from that table. The sample has about 24,000 clones, roughly 86% seen once. The specimen sequenced was peripheral blood. The rearrangement joins TRBV4-1 to TRBJ2-7, with D hard to call. This receptor was taken from a man in his fifties or sixties with active COVID-19. The CDR3 DNA follows: TGCGCCAGCAGCCAAGTCCCAGGCTACGAGCAGTACTTC. It translates to CASSQVPGYEQYF.